This T cell receptor (beta chain) was identified during a study of T cell repertoires in cytomegalovirus infection (dated by TCRdb to between 2019 and 2020). Notes on the research overall: Recently identified HLA-C-restricted CMV epitopes, whose presentation resists viral immunomodulation, were targeted by peptide stimulations together with well-studied HLA-B-restricted epitopes. Donor HLA type was relevant to the analysis, because carriage of CMV infection together with the matching HLA type was indicated by public TCR beta signatures. The study at large found these results: The ex vivo response was dominated by HLA-C-restricted CMV-specific TCR beta clonotypes, which also provided the single most frequent clonotype in two of eight donors. Cumulative frequency of public TCR beta family members discriminated carriers of CMV infection plus the relevant HLA type in this cohort and an independent roughly 320-donor cohort.

Sequenced on an Illumina HiSeq 1500. TCRdb cleaned the public reads at Q25 with fastp, built clones with MiXCR and kept in-frame beta chains. All rows with the same CDR3 protein become a single entry with the most common DNA and genes. The sample profile shows about 570,000 distinct CDR3 sequences; 40% of them were found once. The ten largest make up 48% of the sample. The treatment or condition label here, explained by the study, means: in vitro stimulation with specific CMV peptide epitopes to enrich CMV-specific T cells. Trimming takes 5 bases off V and 6 bases off J; junction bases not matched to a gene: 9. As encoded in the germline V gene, CDR1 is SGHVS while CDR2 is FNYEAQ. The CDR3 covers 14 residues, taking in both the cysteine and the phenylalanine. Only the CDR3 DNA is retained, 42 bases long and in frame from the first base. This clonotype was observed a few times. No cognate antigen has been identified for it. One base away there is no much larger clone; base qualities are not given.

This clonotype originated in a human donor in good health (CMV status not recorded). Some clones in this sample may be carry-over from other donors' samples. The chain couples TRBV7-6 to TRBJ2-7; 8 junctional bases match TRBD2. Sample: cultured PBMCs, taken from culture after CMV antigen stimulation. The bases are TGTGCCAGCAGCGACGGGAGGGGGGCTGGCGAGCAGTACTTC. Translated, this is CASSDGRGAGEQYF.